This TCR beta chain derives from a study of cytomegalovirus exposure and HLA in healthy donors. Turning to the study itself: Per a later analysis, the roughly 690 first-cohort and approximately 120 validation repertoires shared one platform.

V gave up 9 bases and J gave up 4 bases, with 19 bases separating them. Germline CDR1 is LNHDA and CDR2 is SQIVND (reference sequence). CDR3 length equals 14 residues. Regarding the study as a whole: CMV antigen specificity of three CMV-associated chains was confirmed in vitro. Cytomegalovirus-associated status was assigned to some 180 TCR beta chains.

Sequencing was performed with immunoSEQ multiplex PCR; in TCRdb, only in-frame clones are kept and a portion is missing. This table has approximately 97,000 clones, roughly 92% appearing once. Of note for this clone: Its antigen remains unknown.

This TCR was recovered from a woman aged 25-40 years in good health and CMV-seropositive. The chain employs TRBV19 and TRBJ2-7; D possibly corresponds to TRBD1 (5 bases). Sequenced: PBMCs. The CDR3 here is CASSRVPGPYEQYF. In DNA form, the CDR3 reads TGTGCCAGCAGCAGGGTCCCCGGGCCTTACGAGCAGTACTTC.